These T cell receptor beta chains were read from a single sample in a study of Graves' ophthalmopathy and Graves' hyperthyroidism. MiXCR, run by TCRdb on the multiplex PCR reads, gives a single entry per CDR3 protein. The sample includes 660,000 or so distinct CDR3 sequences, about two fifths of them seen just once. Material: peripheral blood. The receptors here all came from an adult man with Graves' ophthalmopathy. Each CDR3 is given with its conserved first and last residue. D genes are given only for firm matches. A clone size is listed for some rows: how often the clone was seen (once, few, many), or a class if it is expanded.

d_call,j_call,clone_size,v_call,cdr3_length,cdr3_nt,cdr3_aa
-,TRBJ2-7,many,TRBV7-2,12,TGTGCCAGCAGCCCTCAGCCCTACGAGCAGTACTTC,CASSPQPYEQYF
-,TRBJ1-1,many,TRBV7-3,13,TGTGCCAGCAGCACCCAGGGTAGCACTGAAGCTTTCTTT,CASSTQGSTEAFF
-,TRBJ2-7,few,TRBV7-6,14,TGTGCCAGCAGCGTAACGACTAGCTCCTACGAGCAGTACTTC,CASSVTTSSYEQYF
TRBD2,TRBJ2-5,-,TRBV10-3,15,TGTGCCATCAGTGACGGGGCGGGAGTTTGGGGGACCCAGTACTTC,CAISDGAGVWGTQYF
-,TRBJ2-5,-,TRBV10-3,14,TGTGCCATCAGTGTAAAACAGGGTCAAGAGACCCAGTACTTC,CAISVKQGQETQYF
TRBD2,TRBJ2-5,-,TRBV12-3/TRBV12-4,15,TGTGCCAGCAGCCAGCGGTTGGCGGGAGAAGAGACCCGGTACTTC,CASSQRLAGEETRYF
-,TRBJ2-3,-,TRBV7-6,15,TGTGCCAGCAGCTTAACGCGGCGGAGGGGGGATACGCAGTATTTT,CASSLTRRRGDTQYF
-,TRBJ1-2,-,TRBV3-1,14,TGTGCCAGCAGCCAAGCGACCACGGACTATGGCTACACCTTC,CASSQATTDYGYTF
TRBD1,TRBJ1-6,many,TRBV2,14,TGTGCCAGCGATGGGACAGGGGATAATTCACCCCTCCACTTT,CASDGTGDNSPLHF
-,TRBJ1-2,many,TRBV9,18,TGTGCCAGCAGCGTAGGGCAGACGGATATATCAGCTAACTATGGCTACACCTTC,CASSVGQTDISANYGYTF
TRBD1,TRBJ1-5,-,TRBV10-3,13,TGTGCCATCAGCGCAGGACAGGGAGAGACCCAGCATTTT,CAISAGQGETQHF
-,TRBJ2-5,many,TRBV11-2,11,TGTGCCAGCAGCGATAGCGAGACCCAGTACTTC,CASSDSETQYF
TRBD2,TRBJ2-2,few,TRBV5-1,17,TGCGCCAGCAGCAGAAGACTAGCGGGAGAACGTCCCGGGGAGCTGTTTTTT,CASSRRLAGERPGELFF
TRBD1,TRBJ1-6,many,TRBV14,17,TGTGCCAGCAGCGGGGGGACAGCCAGCTCCTATAATTCACCCCTCCACTTT,CASSGGTASSYNSPLHF
TRBD2,TRBJ2-5,many,TRBV10-2,16,TGCGCCAGCAGGACCGGGACTAGCGGGTCCTTATGGGCCCAGTACTTC,CASRTGTSGSLWAQYF
-,TRBJ2-1,many,TRBV24-1,17,TGTGCCACCAGTGACTCCCCCCTTGGGGACCACGAGGGTGAGCAGTTCTTC,CATSDSPLGDHEGEQFF
-,TRBJ2-2,-,TRBV20-1,11,TGCAGTGCATTGGTGAGGGGGGAGCTGTTTTTT,CSALVRGELFF
-,TRBJ2-7,many,TRBV6-6,14,TGTGCCAGCAGTTACTTCGGGGGATGGGAGTCCCAGTACTTC,CASSYFGGWESQYF
TRBD1,TRBJ1-2,-,TRBV29-1,15,TGCAGCGTGGGGACAGGGGATACACGAAACTATGGCTACACCTTC,CSVGTGDTRNYGYTF
-,TRBJ1-5,many,TRBV10-2,15,TGCGCCAGCAGTGATAGAGACAGCTACAATCAGCCCCAGCATTTT,CASSDRDSYNQPQHF
-,TRBJ1-4,-,TRBV15,16,TGTGCCACCAGCAGTGAAGCTGAGGGAATTGGTGAAAAACTGTTTTTT,CATSSEAEGIGEKLFF
-,TRBJ2-7,-,TRBV7-9,16,TGTGCCAGCAGCTTAACTTCAGGGGACGGAGCCTACGAGCAGTACTTC,CASSLTSGDGAYEQYF
-,TRBJ2-3,-,TRBV19,19,TGTGCCGGTAGCCCTCCTGGGGTGGGGGATAATCCTAGCACAGATACGCAGTATTTT,CAGSPPGVGDNPSTDTQYF
-,TRBJ1-2,many,TRBV20-1,15,TGCAGTGCTAGGGCGAGTTCGGCGGGGCTGCGGGGCTACACCTTC,CSARASSAGLRGYTF
-,TRBJ1-1,many,TRBV11-2,16,TGTGCCAGCAGCCGACTCTCGGGGGGCCTAAACACTGAAGCTTTCTTT,CASSRLSGGLNTEAFF
TRBD1,TRBJ2-7,-,TRBV6-5,15,TGTGCCAGCAGGACAAACAGGGGAAGAGGGAACGAGCAGTACTTC,CASRTNRGRGNEQYF
TRBD1,TRBJ2-7,-,TRBV12-3/TRBV12-4,15,TGTGCCAGCAGTCCTGGACAGGGGGGCTATGGCGAGCAGTACTTC,CASSPGQGGYGEQYF
-,TRBJ2-5,few,TRBV12-5,17,TGTGCTAGTGGTTTGCCAATAAGGGGGGATGGTCAAGAGACCCAGTACTTC,CASGLPIRGDGQETQYF
-,TRBJ1-6,many,TRBV7-6,14,TGTGCCAGCAGCCCCCGACAGGCAGGGTCACCCCTCCACTTT,CASSPRQAGSPLHF
-,TRBJ1-2,many,TRBV10-1,12,TGCGCCAGCCCACCCAGGTTTTCTGGCTACACCTTC,CASPPRFSGYTF
TRBD2,TRBJ2-7,many,TRBV2,14,TGTGCCAGCAGGGGACTAGCGGGAAAGTACGAGCAGTACTTC,CASRGLAGKYEQYF
-,TRBJ1-2,many,TRBV9,13,TGTGCCAGCAGCGTAGCGGCAGGGGATGGCTACACCTTC,CASSVAAGDGYTF
-,TRBJ2-7,-,TRBV7-8,14,TGTGCCAGCAGCTTAGGCCAGGGCACCTACGGGCAGTACTTC,CASSLGQGTYGQYF
-,TRBJ1-2,many,TRBV14,12,TGTGCCAGCAGCCCAGGGCGTCATGGCTACACCTTC,CASSPGRHGYTF
TRBD2,TRBJ2-5,many,TRBV7-2,17,TGTGCCAGCAGCTTATTTGATAGCGGGGGATCCCAAGAGACCCAGTACTTC,CASSLFDSGGSQETQYF
-,TRBJ1-4,many,TRBV19,15,TGTGCCAGTAGAAACCTGGACAGTATAATCCGGAAACTGTTTTTT,CASRNLDSIIRKLFF
TRBD2,TRBJ2-5,-,TRBV10-3,18,TGTGCCAGCAGTTACCCCCGGGGCGGAGCGGGGGACCAAGGGACCCAGTACTTC,CASSYPRGGAGDQGTQYF
-,TRBJ1-5,many,TRBV4-3,13,TGCGCCAGCAGCCCTGATCGCTCTCAGCCCCAGCATTTT,CASSPDRSQPQHF
-,TRBJ2-7,-,TRBV29-1,12,TGCAGCGTTACAGGGACACCCTACGAGCAGTACTTC,CSVTGTPYEQYF
TRBD1,TRBJ1-2,few,TRBV9,16,TGTGCCAGCAGTCTTATCGAGACAGGGAGACTCTATGGCTACACCTTC,CASSLIETGRLYGYTF
-,TRBJ2-7,many,TRBV20-1,12,TGCAGTGCTACCGACAGAGCCTACGAGCAGTACTTC,CSATDRAYEQYF
-,TRBJ1-2,many,TRBV3-1,16,TGTGCCAGCAGCCCCGCCTGGACCGATATTAACTATGGCTACACCTTC,CASSPAWTDINYGYTF
TRBD2,TRBJ2-7,many,TRBV6-6,16,TGTGCCAGCAGTCCCTTAGCGAGCGGGGGGGCCCACGAGCAGTACTTC,CASSPLASGGAHEQYF
-,TRBJ2-2,many,TRBV25-1,13,TGTGCCAGCAGTGAATACGGGACCGGGGAGCTGTTTTTT,CASSEYGTGELFF
TRBD1,TRBJ1-5,once,TRBV19,15,TGTGCCAGTAGCGGACCAGGGGGCGGCGATCAGCCCCAGCATTTT,CASSGPGGGDQPQHF
-,TRBJ1-1,-,TRBV5-8,12,TGCGCCAGCAGCGACAGGAACACTGTAGCTTTCTTT,CASSDRNTVAFF
TRBD1,TRBJ2-7,-,TRBV11-3,15,TGTGCCAGCAGCTTCCAGGGAGAGGGGGCCGATGAGCAGTACTTC,CASSFQGEGADEQYF
-,TRBJ1-2,-,TRBV2,14,TGTGCCAGCAGTGCTAGACGTCAGGGTTGGGGCTACACCTTC,CASSARRQGWGYTF
-,TRBJ1-6,many,TRBV19,16,TGTGCCAGTACGGGACTCCGGAGCTCCTATAATTCACCCCTCCACTTT,CASTGLRSSYNSPLHF
-,TRBJ2-6,many,TRBV6-5,15,TGTGCCAGCATTTTGAAGGCCTCTGGGGCCAACGTCCTGACTTTC,CASILKASGANVLTF
-,TRBJ1-4,-,TRBV7-8,15,TGTGCCAGCAGCTTAGCGGGGACATTTCGTGAAAAACTGTTTTTT,CASSLAGTFREKLFF
-,TRBJ2-2,few,TRBV12-3/TRBV12-4,16,TGTGCCAGCAGTTTAGAAGGGGGAGGGAACACCGGGGAGCTGTTTTTT,CASSLEGGGNTGELFF
TRBD1,TRBJ2-7,many,TRBV5-1,15,TGCGCCAGCAGCTTGGGGACAGGCGTGCGTGGCGAGCAGTACTTC,CASSLGTGVRGEQYF
-,TRBJ2-5,many,TRBV2,13,TGTGCCAGCAGTGCGGTCAACCAAGAGACCCAGTACTTC,CASSAVNQETQYF